This entry features one T cell receptor beta chain sequence. Its antigen is still unknown. The data were obtained in a study of cytomegalovirus exposure and HLA in healthy donors. Notes on the study in general: DRB1 showed the most TCR associations and HLA-C the fewest in a later analysis, as rates varied by HLA locus. In a later analysis, donors in an Asian-associated ancestry cluster reportedly had fewer N-insertions in productive TCRs than the cohort mean.

Per germline, CDR1 SGHDT and CDR2 YYEEEE. CDR3 size: 16 residues. Trimming took 0 bases from V and 0 from J, leaving 10 bases between them. The study ran its PCR with 60 Vbeta and 13 Jbeta primers. The protocol was immunoSEQ multiplex PCR, while the TCRdb copy is restricted to in-frame clones and leaves out a portion. The repertoire includes 110,000 or so clones, around 73% of them detected once, and approximately 5% sits in the top ten. Specimen: PBMCs. This sequence was found in a woman under 40 in good health and CMV-seropositive. V is TRBV5-6 and J is TRBJ1-5; a possible D gene is TRBD1 (6 bases). The CDR3 loop is CASSLGGGYSNQPQHF. The DNA for the CDR3 is TGTGCCAGCAGCTTGGGGGGGGGCTATAGCAATCAGCCCCAGCATTTT.